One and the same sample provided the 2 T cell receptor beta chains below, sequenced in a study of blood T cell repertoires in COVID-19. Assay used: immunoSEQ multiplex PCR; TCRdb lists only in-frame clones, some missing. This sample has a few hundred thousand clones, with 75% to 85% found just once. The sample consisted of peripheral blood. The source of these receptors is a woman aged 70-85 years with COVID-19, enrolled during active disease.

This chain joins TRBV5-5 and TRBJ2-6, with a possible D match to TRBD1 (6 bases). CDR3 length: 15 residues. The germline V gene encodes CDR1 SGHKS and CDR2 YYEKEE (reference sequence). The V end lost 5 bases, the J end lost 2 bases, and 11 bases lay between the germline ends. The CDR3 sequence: CASRPRGAGANVLTF. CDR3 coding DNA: TGTGCCAGCAGGCCCAGGGGCGCTGGGGCCAACGTCCTGACTTTC.

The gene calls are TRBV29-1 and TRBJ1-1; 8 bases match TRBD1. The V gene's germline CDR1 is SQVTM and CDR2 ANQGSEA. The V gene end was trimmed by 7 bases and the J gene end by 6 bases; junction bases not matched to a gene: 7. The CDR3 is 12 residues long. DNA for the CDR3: TGCAGCGCAAGACAGGGGAAGCCTGAAGCTTTCTTT. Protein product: CSARQGKPEAFF.